The 20 T cell receptor beta chains presented below share a single source sample, sequenced in a study of CD8 T cells in Susac syndrome. About 0.5 to 1 ug RNA was reverse transcribed with random hexamers. TCRdb ran MiXCR on the immunoSEQ multiplex PCR reads and lists one entry per CDR3 protein. The data show nearly 70,000 distinct CDR3 sequences, 85% to 95% seen once. Sequencing was done on a sample of CD8+ T cells from PBMCs. The source is a human donor in good health.

The CDR3 region has the DNA TGTGCCAGCAGCCCCGACAGGGTGGGGTACAATGAGCAGTTCTTC. Its translation: CASSPDRVGYNEQFF. The rearrangement links TRBV7-3 to TRBJ2-1; TRBD1 matches at 7 bases. The ends lost 5 bases at V and 4 bases at J; junction bases unmatched: 8. Germline V gene lookup returns CDR1 SGHTA and CDR2 FQGTGA. CDR3 size: 15 residues.

In this sample, this clonotype turned up once. This chain links TRBV15 with TRBJ2-5; 8 bases fit TRBD1. Germline CDR1 is LNHNV and CDR2 is YYDKDF (reference sequence). The CDR3 consists of 15 residues. Trimming at V came to 5 bases and at J to 5 bases, leaving 10 bases not matched to a gene. CDR3: CATSPGPGGLETQYF. DNA of the CDR3: TGTGCCACCAGCCCCGGTCCAGGGGGCTTGGAGACCCAGTACTTC.

The chain is built from TRBV2 and TRBJ1-1, with 8 bases fitting TRBD1. The germline V gene has CDR1 SNHLY and CDR2 FYNNEI. The CDR3 has 17 residues. The J segment lost 1 base and the V segment lost 5 bases, leaving 12 bases of the junction unmatched. The CDR3 DNA reads TGTGCCAGCAGTCATAATACGGGACAGGCGCCGAACACTGAAGCTTTCTTT. This translates into CASSHNTGQAPNTEAFF.

J is TRBJ2-7 and V is TRBV28, with D tentatively TRBD1 or TRBD2 (5 bases each). Germline V CDR1 and CDR2: MDHEN, SYDVKM. Trimming removed 7 bases at V and 0 bases at J, with 10 bases between. This CDR3 comprises 13 residues. CDR3 amino acids: CASIGTASYEQYF. The CDR3 DNA sequence: TGTGCCAGCATCGGGACGGCCTCCTACGAGCAGTACTTC. Combining the CDR3 with reference TRBV28 and TRBJ2-7 gives the whole variable domain DVKVTQSSRYLVKRTGEKVFLECVQDMDHENMFWYRQDPGLGLRLIYFSYDVKMKEKGDIPEGYSVSREKKERFSLILESASTNQTSMYLCASIGTASYEQYFGPGTRLTVT.

The chain recombines TRBV5-4 with TRBJ2-3, with TRBD2 as a possible D gene (7 bases). The germline gives CDR1 SGHNT, CDR2 YYREEE (reference sequence). V lost 1 base and J 6 bases, leaving 9 bases between the germline ends. The CDR3 is 13 amino acids. For the CDR3, the DNA is TGTGCCAGCAGCTTGCGGGGGGCCGATACGCAGTATTTT. Translation gives CASSLRGADTQYF.

This chain joins TRBV12-3 or TRBV12-4 and TRBJ1-2; no reliable D call. The V and J ends lost 5 bases and 4 bases respectively, with 11 bases between them. This CDR3 region has 13 residues. The CDR3 spells CASSPGNLYGYTF. The CDR3 DNA sequence: TGTGCCAGCAGTCCCGGGAATCTCTATGGCTACACCTTC.

This chain connects TRBV23-1 to TRBJ2-1; 9 bases align to TRBD2. TRBV23-1 is annotated as an ORF whose role is uncertain. V was clipped by 0 bases and J by 12 bases; unmatched bases: 18. The CDR3 has 18 residues. As DNA, the CDR3 is TGCGCCAGCAGTCAATCCGGTATCGACCTAGCGGGGAAGGGTAGGCAGTTCTTC. As protein: CASSQSGIDLAGKGRQFF.

The chain has TRBV15 and TRBJ1-1; no clear D. Germline V gives CDR1 LNHNV, CDR2 YYDKDF (reference sequence). The CDR3 has 14 amino acids. V lost 6 bases and J lost 2, with 13 bases in between. Here the CDR3 DNA reads TGTGCCACCAGGGGTAGTCTTCCAAACACTGAAGCTTTCTTT. Translating gives CATRGSLPNTEAFF.

The V call is TRBV4-2, the J call TRBJ2-1; tentatively, D is TRBD1 or TRBD2 (5 bases each). CDR1 and CDR2 from the germline V gene are LGHNA and YNFKEQ. With 1 base removed from V and 8 bases from J, the gap between germline ends came to 9 bases. The CDR3 runs to 13 residues. CDR3 nucleotides: TGTGCCAGCAGCCAAGTGGGGGTCGATGAGCAGTTCTTC. As protein: CASSQVGVDEQFF.

The chain couples TRBV28 to TRBJ2-7; D is possibly TRBD1 (6 bases). Germline CDR1 reads MDHEN; CDR2 reads SYDVKM. CDR3 length equals 14 residues. Trimming left V 3 bases short and J 5 bases short, with 14 bases between. In DNA form, the CDR3 reads TGTGCCAGCAGTTTGCCTGGCAGGGACAACGAGCAGTACTTC. Protein sequence: CASSLPGRDNEQYF. The full variable domain, its missing parts supplied by reference TRBV28 and TRBJ2-7, is DVKVTQSSRYLVKRTGEKVFLECVQDMDHENMFWYRQDPGLGLRLIYFSYDVKMKEKGDIPEGYSVSREKKERFSLILESASTNQTSMYLCASSLPGRDNEQYFGPGTRLTVT.

A word on this clonotype: One end of the junction is discordant with germline, which a read error may explain. This chain joins TRBV29-1 and TRBJ2-7; D gene uncertain. The CDR3 has 13 amino acids. Germline assignment: CDR1 SQVTM and CDR2 ANQGSEA. CDR3 protein: CSVGSGSSYEQYF. CDR3 nucleotides: TGCAGCGTTGGTTCGGGTAGCTCCTATGAGCAGTACTTC.

The rearrangement joins TRBV27 to TRBJ2-7; TRBD1 is a possible D gene (6 bases). Trimming shortened V by 0 bases and J by 2 bases, and 14 bases separated the two germline ends. Germline V lookup: CDR1 MNHEY, CDR2 SMNVEV (reference sequence). The CDR3 spans 16 residues. The CDR3: CASSLSLGHRTYEQYF. CDR3 in DNA: TGTGCCAGCAGTTTATCGCTGGGACACCGCACCTACGAGCAGTACTTC.

The chain couples TRBV3-1 to TRBJ2-1, with TRBD2 identical over 13 bases. J lost 5 bases, V lost 3 bases, and 7 bases had no gene match. This CDR3 has 17 residues. Germline-derived CDR1 and CDR2 are LGHDT and YNNKEL (reference sequence). CDR3 sequence reads: CASSQPLAGGPHNEQFF. CDR3 DNA: TGTGCCAGCAGCCAGCCACTAGCGGGGGGGCCCCACAATGAGCAGTTCTTC.

V usage is TRBV6-6 and J usage is TRBJ1-5; no clear D. Trimming left V 4 bases short and J 3 bases short, with 13 bases between. The CDR3 contains 15 residues. CDR1 and CDR2 (germline): MNHNY, SVGAGI (reference sequence). CDR3 protein: CASSFRPEVNQPQHF. Here the CDR3 DNA reads TGTGCCAGCAGTTTCAGACCTGAGGTCAATCAGCCCCAGCATTTT.

The CDR3 region has the DNA TGTGCCAGCCGGGGTTTCCATGGCTACACCTTC. This gives the protein CASRGFHGYTF. The J gene is TRBJ1-2, the V gene TRBV2; D unclear. Germline V CDR1 and CDR2: SNHLY, FYNNEI. Trimming left V 8 bases short and J 6 bases short, with 10 bases between. The CDR3 has 11 residues.

CDR3 sequence reads: CAWSGGQGNGYTF. The CDR3 region has the DNA TGTGCCTGGAGTGGGGGACAGGGGAATGGCTACACCTTC. This chain joins TRBV30 and TRBJ1-2; 10 positions agree with TRBD1. V shed 1 base, J shed 6 bases, and the junction held 2 bases outside the gene matches. Germline V CDR1 and CDR2: GTSNPN, SVGIG (reference sequence). The CDR3 length is 13 residues.

The gene calls are TRBV13 and TRBJ2-5; a possible D gene is TRBD2 (6 bases). Germline V gene sequence: CDR1 PRHDT, CDR2 FYEKMQ (reference sequence). CDR3 size: 17 residues. V was shortened by 2 bases and J by 1 base, with 17 bases between the two germline ends. The CDR3: CASSLLRAGTIQETQYF. DNA for the CDR3: TGTGCCAGCAGCTTACTCAGGGCGGGGACCATCCAAGAGACCCAGTACTTC.

The chain carries TRBV29-1 and TRBJ2-3; maybe TRBD1 (6 bases). The V end lost 3 bases, the J end lost 1 base, and 11 bases lay between the germline ends. The V gene's germline CDR1 is SQVTM and CDR2 ANQGSEA. The CDR3 extends over 14 amino acids. Here the CDR3 reads CSVEQGIGTDTQYF. In nucleotides, the CDR3 is TGCAGCGTTGAGCAGGGGATCGGCACAGATACGCAGTATTTT.

The rearrangement joins TRBV9 to TRBJ2-1, with D unresolved. Germline CDR1 and CDR2: SGDLS and YYNGEE. The V end was cut by 0 bases, the J end by 10 bases, with 8 bases between. This CDR3 spans 12 amino acids. CDR3 sequence (DNA): TGTGCCAGCAGCGTAGGCGGATGGGAGCAGTTCTTC. It codes for CASSVGGWEQFF.

This chain links TRBV9 with TRBJ2-3; the match to TRBD2 covers 8 bases. Trimming cost V 3 bases and J 0 bases; bases outside gene matches: 3. CDR1 is SGDLS, CDR2 YYNGEE, per germline. The CDR3 contains 15 residues. CDR3 nucleotide sequence: TGTGCCAGCAGCGATAGCGGGGCTAGCACAGATACGCAGTATTTT. It specifies CASSDSGASTDTQYF.